This is a list of T cell receptor beta chains from one sample in a study of blood T cell repertoires in COVID-19. Repertoires were generated with immunoSEQ multiplex PCR, while TCRdb's copy carries only in-frame clones and drops some. The table lists 150,000 to 200,000 clones, 88% of them singletons. What was sequenced was peripheral blood. The receptors here all came from a human donor in a cohort sampled during active COVID-19. Both conserved end residues are part of each CDR3. The D gene is left open where the match is weak. Some rows have no size entry. The others give once, few or many, or a class for an expanded clone.

TRBD1	TRBJ2-7	TRBV7-9	.	14	TGTGCCAGCAGCCTGTACAGGGGTTCGGGGGAGCAGTACTTC	CASSLYRGSGEQYF
.	TRBJ1-6	TRBV5-5	.	16	TGTGCCAGCAGCTTGTTCATTGAGCAGGCTAATTCACCCCTCCACTTT	CASSLFIEQANSPLHF
TRBD2	TRBJ2-1	TRBV7-9	.	15	TGTGCCAGCAGCTCCGGGACTAGCCCCTACAATGAGCAGTTCTTC	CASSSGTSPYNEQFF
.	TRBJ2-7	TRBV5-4	.	14	TGTGCCAGCAGCGTTCGGGAGCCTACCTACGAGCAGTACTTC	CASSVREPTYEQYF
TRBD2	TRBJ2-1	TRBV11-2	.	15	TGTGCCAGCAGAAGACACCCGGGACTAGCGGGTGAGCAGTTCTTC	CASRRHPGLAGEQFF
.	TRBJ1-3	TRBV19	.	14	TGTGCCAGTAGCATGCCCGGCTCTGGAAACACCATATATTTT	CASSMPGSGNTIYF
TRBD1	TRBJ1-5	TRBV28	.	15	TGTGCCAGCAGTAAGCCGAACAGGGGGAATCAGCCCCAGCATTTT	CASSKPNRGNQPQHF
.	TRBJ1-3	TRBV6-2/TRBV6-3	.	14	TGTGCCAGCAGTACACCCCGCTCTGGAAACACCATATATTTT	CASSTPRSGNTIYF
TRBD1	TRBJ2-5	TRBV7-9	.	14	TGTGCCAGCAGCATCAGGGGGCTCTCCGAGACCCAGTACTTC	CASSIRGLSETQYF
.	TRBJ2-5	TRBV4-3	.	17	TGCGCCAGCAGCCAAGCCCTTGGGAGGACAGGCAGAGAGACCCAGTACTTC	CASSQALGRTGRETQYF
.	TRBJ2-7	TRBV5-4	few	15	TGTGCCAGCAGCTTGGACGGAAGGGGCTTCTACGAGCAGTACTTC	CASSLDGRGFYEQYF
.	TRBJ1-1	TRBV13	.	15	TGTGCCAGCAGCAATGAACCGGGCCCAGGGGCTGAAGCTTTCTTT	CASSNEPGPGAEAFF
TRBD1	TRBJ2-7	TRBV5-1	.	18	TGCGCCAGCAGCTTGGCACCCCCGGGACAGGGGTTGGCATACGAGCAGTACTTC	CASSLAPPGQGLAYEQYF
.	TRBJ2-7	TRBV10-3	.	16	TGTGCCATCAGTGATTCATCAGGTTTTGGTCGGTACGAGCAGTACTTC	CAISDSSGFGRYEQYF
.	TRBJ1-1	TRBV12-3/TRBV12-4	.	11	TGTGCCAGCAGTACAGGGACTGAAGCTTTCTTT	CASSTGTEAFF
.	TRBJ2-1	TRBV7-2	once	13	TGTGCCAGCAGCTTAGTGGGGAGGCAAGAGCAGTTCTTC	CASSLVGRQEQFF
TRBD2	TRBJ2-7	TRBV5-1	.	14	TGCGCCAGCAGCCTGAGCCTAGCGGGAGGGAGGCAGTACTTC	CASSLSLAGGRQYF
TRBD2	TRBJ2-7	TRBV2	.	15	TGTGCCAGCAGCGAAGCGGGGGCCGCGGGAGGGCCTCAGTACTTC	CASSEAGAAGGPQYF
TRBD1	TRBJ2-4	TRBV7-2	.	16	TGTGCCAGCAGCTTAGCGGTGACAGGGGGCTTGAACATTCAGTACTTC	CASSLAVTGGLNIQYF
.	TRBJ2-7	TRBV18	.	13	TGTGCCAGCTCACCAATAGGGGCCTACGAGCAGTACTTC	CASSPIGAYEQYF
.	TRBJ2-7	TRBV15	.	13	TGTGCCACCAGCAGAGCTCTAGGGAGCGAGCAGTACTTC	CATSRALGSEQYF
.	TRBJ1-5	TRBV7-8	.	16	TGTGCCAGCAGCTCAGGTGGAGGGCATAGCAATCAGCCCCAGCATTTT	CASSSGGGHSNQPQHF
TRBD2	TRBJ2-2	TRBV5-6	.	16	TGTGCCAGCAGCTCGAAGACTAGCGGGGACACCGGGGAGCTGTTTTTT	CASSSKTSGDTGELFF
TRBD1	TRBJ2-6	TRBV9	.	19	TGTGCCAGCAGCGCCCGACCGGGACAGGGTACCTCTGGGGCCAACGTCCTGACTTTC	CASSARPGQGTSGANVLTF
.	TRBJ2-4	TRBV11-2	once	17	TGTGCCAGCAGCTTAACCGTCACTACACTAGCCAAAAACATTCAGTACTTC	CASSLTVTTLAKNIQYF
TRBD1	TRBJ1-5	TRBV28	.	19	TGTGCCAGCAGTACCACCTCATCCCGGGACAGGGGGCTGCTTCAGCCCCAGCATTTT	CASSTTSSRDRGLLQPQHF
.	TRBJ2-2	TRBV5-1	.	15	TGCGCCAGCAGCTTCGGTGGGCTGAACACCGGGGAGCTGTTTTTT	CASSFGGLNTGELFF
TRBD1	TRBJ1-2	TRBV30	.	14	TGTGCCTGGAGTGTGGGACAGGGGGCGCGAGGCTACACCTTC	CAWSVGQGARGYTF
TRBD2	TRBJ2-1	TRBV15	few	14	TGTGCCACCAGCCGGGGACTATCCCGGGGTGAGCAGTTCTTC	CATSRGLSRGEQFF
.	TRBJ1-3	TRBV7-9	.	14	TGTGCCAGCAGCTTAGCTCCGTCTGGAAACACCATATATTTT	CASSLAPSGNTIYF
.	TRBJ2-3	TRBV28	.	16	TGTGCCAGCAGTTTGGGTGTGGACACTCCCACAGATACGCAGTATTTT	CASSLGVDTPTDTQYF
.	TRBJ2-7	TRBV6-6	.	12	TGTGCCAGTTGGGGGGAGAGAGGCGAGCAGTACTTC	CASWGERGEQYF
.	TRBJ2-5	TRBV28	.	15	TGTGCCAGCAGTTCGATTGGTACAGTTCAAGAGACCCAGTACTTC	CASSSIGTVQETQYF
.	TRBJ2-2	TRBV28	.	18	TGTGCCAGCAGTTGGTTGGCAGCGGGTCGCGCGAACACCGGGGAGCTGTTTTTT	CASSWLAAGRANTGELFF
.	TRBJ1-1	TRBV6-2/TRBV6-3	.	12	TGTGCCAGCAGTTACTCACTTCGTGTAGCTTTCTTT	CASSYSLRVAFF
.	TRBJ2-5	TRBV3-1/TRBV3-2	.	16	TGTGCCAGCAGCCAAGTCCCCCCGGGACTGACAGAGACCCAGTACTTC	CASSQVPPGLTETQYF
TRBD1	TRBJ1-2	TRBV5-1	.	17	TGCGCCAGCAGCCAACCCAGAACCCGGGACAGGGGGTATGGCTACACCTTC	CASSQPRTRDRGYGYTF
TRBD1	TRBJ1-2	TRBV24-1	.	14	TGTGCCACCAGTGACCGGGACAGAGGCTATGGCTACACCTTC	CATSDRDRGYGYTF
.	TRBJ2-7	TRBV3-1/TRBV3-2	.	14	TGTGCCAGCGCCCTTGGGGGGACTGCGTACGAGCAGTACTTC	CASALGGTAYEQYF
TRBD2	TRBJ2-7	TRBV11-2	.	13	TGTGCCAGCAGCCCATCGGGACTAGCAAAGCAGTACTTC	CASSPSGLAKQYF